This TCR beta chain came from a study of Ad26.COV2.S vaccination and SARS-CoV-2 variants. Study-wide context: Donor participated within the Ad26.COV2.S arm of the COV1001 trial.

Data came from immunoSEQ multiplex PCR; TCRdb stores just in-frame clones and leaves some out. This sample has more than 400,000 clones; about nine tenths occur once, and the top ten carry around 1.7%. Germline V gives CDR1 SGHAT, CDR2 FQNNGV. V was cut by 3 bases and J by 1 base, with 18 bases left in between. The length of the CDR3 is 17 residues. This clone was seen once. Antigen specificity is unknown. Indicated treatment: roughly 20 received Ad26.COV2.S at low or high dose, single or two shots; about five received placebo; per-sample allocation not given. The samples were gathered on day 63 after the first injection of vaccine or placebo. A Boston donor was an adult aged 18-55 years. Study findings and constraints: Vaccine recipients posted higher spike-specific TCR breadth than their placebo counterparts.

This TCR derives from a person between 18 and 65 years old who received the Ad26.COV2.S COVID-19 vaccine or a placebo. The rearrangement links TRBV11-2 to TRBJ1-1, with D possibly being TRBD1 (5 bases). The input for sequencing was peripheral blood, taken in a trial of Ad26.COV2.S vaccine versus placebo. The CDR3 reads CASSLEPTGRPNTEAFF. CDR3 nucleotides: TGTGCCAGCAGCTTGGAACCGACGGGACGGCCGAACACTGAAGCTTTCTTT. Filled out from reference TRBV11-2 and TRBJ1-1, the complete variable domain reads EAGVAQSPRYKIIEKRQSVAFWCNPISGHATLYWYQQILGQGPKLLIQFQNNGVVDDSQLPKDRFSAERLKGVDSTLKIQPAKLEDSAVYLCASSLEPTGRPNTEAFFGQGTRLTVV.